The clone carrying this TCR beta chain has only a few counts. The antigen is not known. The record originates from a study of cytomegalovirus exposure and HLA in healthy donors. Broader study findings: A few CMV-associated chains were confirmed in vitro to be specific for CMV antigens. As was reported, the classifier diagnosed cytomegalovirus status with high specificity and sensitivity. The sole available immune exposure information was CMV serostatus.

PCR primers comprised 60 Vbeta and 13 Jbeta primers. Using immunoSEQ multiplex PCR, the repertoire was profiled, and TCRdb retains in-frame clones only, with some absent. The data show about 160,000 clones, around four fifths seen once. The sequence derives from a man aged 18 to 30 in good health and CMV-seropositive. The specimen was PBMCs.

DNA of the CDR3: TGTGCCAGCAGCTTAAGGGGGGACACTGAAGCTTTCTTT. It yields the protein CASSLRGDTEAFF. This sequence joins TRBV7-3 and TRBJ1-1, with a tentative D call TRBD1 (5 bases). Germline lookup yields CDR1 SGHTA and CDR2 FQGTGA. The CDR3 runs 13 residues. The V end was cut by 1 base, the J end by 3 bases, with 6 bases between. The full variable domain, its missing parts supplied by reference TRBV7-3 and TRBJ1-1, is GAGVSQTPSNKVTEKGKYVELRCDPISGHTALYWYRQSLGQGPEFLIYFQGTGAADDSGLPNDRFFAVRPEGSVSTLKIQRTERGDSAVYLCASSLRGDTEAFFGQGTRLTVV.